Listed here are 9 T cell receptor beta chains from one sample, sequenced in a study of shared clonotypes between healthy human individuals. Generated by immunoSEQ multiplex PCR, the TCRdb table keeps only in-frame clones and is missing some. The repertoire holds around 2,000,000 clones, with 85% to 95% as singletons. Specimen: naive CD4+ T cells sorted from blood. Noted subset: CD45RA+ positively selected. The receptors were gathered from a man between 18 and 29 years old in good health.

This clone has a handful of counts. Other DNA sequences in the sample encode the same CDR3. The rearrangement links TRBV5-1 to TRBJ2-5; 15 bases are shared with TRBD2. V shed 4 bases, J shed 2 bases, and the junction held 3 bases outside the gene matches. CDR1 and CDR2 from the germline V gene are SGHRS and YFSETQ. CDR3 size: 16 residues. The CDR3, as DNA: TGCGCCAGCAGCCCGGGACTAGCGGGGGGTCAAGAGACCCAGTACTTC. This encodes CASSPGLAGGQETQYF.

The chain joins TRBV25-1 to TRBJ2-1; 14 nucleotides line up with TRBD2. The CDR3 is 15 residues long. V dropped 4 bases and J dropped 7; count of bases not matched to a gene: 3. Germline V CDR1 and CDR2: MGHDK, SYGVNS. For the CDR3, the DNA is TGTGCCAGCAGTGCTGGGACTAGCGGGAGTAATGAGCAGTTCTTC. Amino acids: CASSAGTSGSNEQFF.

The J gene is TRBJ1-6, the V gene TRBV6-4; 10 bases are a match to TRBD1. The V segment lost 6 bases and the J segment 5 bases; nucleotides outside the gene matches: 1. The V gene's germline CDR1 is MRHNA and CDR2 SNTAGT. The CDR3 is made up of 14 amino acids. The CDR3 DNA sequence: TGTGCCAGCAGGGGACAGGGGAATAATTCACCCCTCCACTTT. This translates into CASRGQGNNSPLHF.

This clone was detected only once. The rearrangement joins TRBV6-5 to TRBJ2-2, with TRBD1 matching over 10 bases. The junction had 5 bases not matched to a gene; V was cut back by 6 bases and J by 4 bases. Germline V gene sequence: CDR1 MNHEY, CDR2 SVGAGI. There are 15 residues in the CDR3. The CDR3 is CASRTRTGGTGELFF. The CDR3 nucleotides read TGTGCCAGCAGGACCCGGACAGGGGGCACCGGGGAGCTGTTTTTT.

The chain is built from TRBV30 and TRBJ2-7; TRBD1 matches 7 bases. The trim removed 5 bases at V and 2 bases at J, leaving 12 bases unmatched. The germline V gene encodes CDR1 GTSNPN and CDR2 SVGIG (reference sequence). The CDR3 covers 15 residues. CDR3 loop: CAWLPHRQGPYEQYF. The CDR3 DNA reads TGTGCCTGGCTGCCCCACAGACAGGGTCCCTACGAGCAGTACTTC. The full variable domain, in which reference TRBV30 and TRBJ2-7 provide the parts outside the CDR3, is SQTIHQWPATLVQPVGSPLSLECTVEGTSNPNLYWYRQAAGRGLQLLFYSVGIGQISSEVPQNLSASRPQDRQFILSSKKLLLSDSGFYLCAWLPHRQGPYEQYFGPGTRLTVT.

The chain's CDR3 is CASSQDRTGGADTQYF. CDR3 nucleotides: TGCGCCAGCAGCCAAGACCGGACAGGTGGGGCGGATACGCAGTATTTT. The chain links TRBV4-3 to TRBJ2-3, with 7 bases fitting TRBD1. J lost 6 bases, V lost 0 bases, and 9 bases had no gene match. The V gene's germline CDR1 is LGHNA and CDR2 YSLEER. The CDR3 consists of 16 residues.

This sequence joins TRBV5-4 and TRBJ2-2; 8 nucleotides line up with TRBD1. The junction had 2 bases not matched to a gene; V was cut back by 0 bases and J by 4 bases. CDR1 is SGHNT, CDR2 YYREEE, per germline (reference sequence). The CDR3 is 15 residues long. As DNA, the CDR3 is TGTGCCAGCAGCTTGGAAGGACAGGGCACCGGGGAGCTGTTTTTT. Its protein product is CASSLEGQGTGELFF.

The chain links TRBV6-6 to TRBJ1-2, with 7 bases matching TRBD1. Unmatched junction bases numbered 5, after V lost 6 bases and J lost 4 bases. This CDR3 is built from 13 residues. Germline V gene lookup returns CDR1 MNHNY and CDR2 SVGAGI (reference sequence). The CDR3 is CASRSGQIYGYTF. CDR3 DNA: TGTGCCAGCAGGTCGGGACAGATCTATGGCTACACCTTC.

CDR3 sequence (DNA): TGTGCCTGGAGTGGGCGGGAGTACGAGCAGTACTTC. Residues: CAWSGREYEQYF. The rearrangement joins TRBV30 to TRBJ2-7; 7 bases agree with TRBD2. V dropped 1 base and J dropped 4; count of bases not matched to a gene: 1. The CDR3 is 12 amino acids. From germline, CDR1 is GTSNPN and CDR2 SVGIG (reference sequence).